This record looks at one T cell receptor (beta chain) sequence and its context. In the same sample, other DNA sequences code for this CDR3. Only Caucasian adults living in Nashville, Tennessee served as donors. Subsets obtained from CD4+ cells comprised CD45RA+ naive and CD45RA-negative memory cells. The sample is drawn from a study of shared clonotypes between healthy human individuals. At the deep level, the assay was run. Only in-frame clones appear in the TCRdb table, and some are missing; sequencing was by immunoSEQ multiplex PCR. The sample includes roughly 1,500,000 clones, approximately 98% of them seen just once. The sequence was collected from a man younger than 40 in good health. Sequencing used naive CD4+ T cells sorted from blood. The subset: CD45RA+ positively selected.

The CDR3 here is CASSPGTRKETQYF. The CDR3 DNA follows: TGCGCCAGCAGTCCCGGGACTAGGAAGGAGACCCAGTACTTC. The chain employs TRBV5-1 and TRBJ2-5; 8 bases are a match to TRBD2. Germline trimming cut 5 bases from V and 5 bases from J; bases unmatched to any gene: 8. Germline V CDR1 and CDR2: SGHRS, YFSETQ. The CDR3 sequence is 14 residues long.